These 25 T cell receptor beta chains were all obtained from the same sample, sequenced in a study of CD8+ T cells in alopecia areata. The treatment here: oral pan-JAK inhibitor, 5-10 mg twice daily. As the sequencing template, cDNA was produced by extracting RNA and reverse transcribing it. Sequenced by immunoSEQ multiplex PCR; TCRdb stores in-frame clones only, minus some. The profile shows approximately 140,000 clones, around four fifths of them singletons. This sample comprised CD8+ T cells sorted from blood, obtained at week 4, from a patient treated with tofacitinib. These receptor sequences come from a human donor with alopecia areata.

This rearrangement joins TRBV27 to TRBJ2-1, with 10 positions matching TRBD1. The germline V gene encodes CDR1 MNHEY and CDR2 SMNVEV (reference sequence). Germline trimming cut 2 bases from V and 6 bases from J; bases unmatched to any gene: 7. This CDR3 comprises 16 residues. CDR3 sequence: CASSLETGGPFNEQFF. The CDR3 DNA reads TGTGCCAGCAGTTTAGAGACAGGGGGCCCGTTCAATGAGCAGTTCTTC.

This sequence joins TRBV27 and TRBJ1-1; D not certain. Germline values: CDR1 MNHEY, CDR2 SMNVEV (reference sequence). The CDR3 sequence is 10 residues long. The V end was cut by 2 bases, the J end by 11 bases, with 6 bases between. DNA for the CDR3: TGTGCCAGCAGTTTAGGGATGGCTTTCTTT. Translated: CASSLGMAFF.

The V and J genes are TRBV6-5 and TRBJ2-5; possibly TRBD1 for D (5 bases). Germline V gene sequence: CDR1 MNHEY, CDR2 SVGAGI. There are 15 residues in the CDR3. The germline V and J ends were trimmed by 0 bases and 1 base, with 9 bases remaining between them. The chain's CDR3 is CASSYSLGVQETQYF. For the CDR3, the DNA is TGTGCCAGCAGTTACTCTTTAGGGGTCCAAGAGACCCAGTACTTC.

The V and J genes are TRBV5-1 and TRBJ2-6; D gene ambiguous. V lost 5 bases and J 5 bases, leaving 20 bases between the germline ends. In germline, CDR1 is SGHRS, CDR2 YFSETQ. CDR3 length: 17 amino acids. The CDR3 DNA is TGCGCCAGCAGTGGTGCCGGTTCACAAAGTCGGGCCAACGTCCTGACTTTC. Protein sequence: CASSGAGSQSRANVLTF.

The V call is TRBV6-5, the J call TRBJ2-5; possibly TRBD1 for D (6 bases). The V end lost 8 bases, the J end lost 5 bases, and 18 bases lay between the germline ends. The CDR3 is made up of 14 amino acids. Per germline, CDR1 MNHEY and CDR2 SVGAGI. The CDR3 is CASGGMGDRETQYF. The CDR3 bases are TGTGCCAGCGGAGGAATGGGCGACAGGGAGACCCAGTACTTC.

This clone turned up a few times. The J gene is TRBJ2-7, the V gene TRBV7-6; no clear D gene. Trimming removed 5 bases at V and 4 bases at J, with 12 bases between. Germline-derived CDR1 and CDR2 are SGHVS and FNYEAQ. This CDR3 contains 13 residues. In DNA form, the CDR3 reads TGTGCCAGCAGCCCCAGTCTTGCATACGAGCAGTACTTC. Encoded protein: CASSPSLAYEQYF.

The J gene is TRBJ1-4, the V gene TRBV5-1, with a possible D match to TRBD1 (6 bases). V was trimmed by 5 bases and J by 0 bases, leaving 11 bases between them. The CDR3 covers 15 residues. The germline CDR1 and CDR2 sequences are SGHRS and YFSETQ. The chain's CDR3 is CASSFGQTTNEKLFF. CDR3 coding DNA: TGCGCCAGCAGTTTCGGACAGACAACTAATGAAAAACTGTTTTTT.

The chain has TRBV4-2 and TRBJ2-2, with 7 bases matching TRBD2. The V gene end was trimmed by 1 base and the J gene end by 4 bases; junction bases not matched to a gene: 6. Germline CDR1 reads LGHNA; CDR2 reads YNFKEQ. The CDR3 is 16 residues long. This CDR3 reads CASSQGPGGSTGELFF. CDR3 bases: TGTGCCAGCAGCCAAGGCCCAGGCGGGAGCACCGGGGAGCTGTTTTTT.

This chain links TRBV5-1 with TRBJ1-1; no clear D. Germline lookup yields CDR1 SGHRS and CDR2 YFSETQ. The ends were cut back, 0 bases at V and 7 bases at J, with 7 bases in the middle. The CDR3 consists of 12 residues. As DNA, the CDR3 is TGCGCCAGCAGCTTGGTAGGGCTTGAAGCTTTCTTT. As protein: CASSLVGLEAFF.

This clone was picked up one time. The CDR3 does not end in the conserved phenylalanine or tryptophan, so this is likely a read error. V usage is TRBV6-9 and J usage is TRBJ2-7, with no clear D. V was cut by 0 bases and J by 6 bases, with 9 bases left in between. This CDR3 is built from 13 residues. Germline-derived CDR1 and CDR2 are MNHGY and SVAAGI. The CDR3 loop is CASSYSARAEQYS. Here the CDR3 DNA reads TGTGCCAGCAGTTATTCGGCTCGGGCCGAGCAGTACTCC.

This chain joins TRBV29-1 and TRBJ2-1; D assignment may be TRBD1 or TRBD2 (5 bases each). V lost 7 bases to trimming and J lost 1 base, with 11 bases between them. The length of the CDR3 is 13 residues. CDR1 and CDR2 from the germline V gene are SQVTM and ANQGSEA. This CDR3 reads CSGGFGSYNEQFF. CDR3 in DNA: TGCAGCGGGGGGTTTGGGTCCTACAATGAGCAGTTCTTC.

This clone was counted between two and nine times. The V call is TRBV30, the J call TRBJ1-1; D remains unclear. The length of the CDR3 is 13 residues. The ends were cut back, 1 base at V and 0 bases at J, with 6 bases in the middle. Germline V lookup: CDR1 GTSNPN, CDR2 SVGIG (reference sequence). CDR3 in amino acids: CAWSDGVNTEAFF. CDR3 DNA: TGTGCCTGGAGTGACGGGGTGAACACTGAAGCTTTCTTT.

The chain is built from TRBV9 and TRBJ2-7; 9 bases line up with TRBD1. The CDR3 extends over 15 amino acids. Germline V lookup: CDR1 SGDLS, CDR2 YYNGEE. After removal of 2 bases from V and 6 bases from J, the junction contained 9 bases not matched to a gene. CDR3 nucleotide sequence: TGTGCCAGCAGCGTCGGGGGACAGGGACTTCGCGAGCAGTACTTC. Protein product: CASSVGGQGLREQYF.

The chain carries TRBV11-2 and TRBJ2-7, with D uncertain. Germline CDR1 SGHAT, CDR2 FQNNGV. The CDR3 loop spans 13 amino acids. V was shortened by 7 bases and J by 5 bases, with 15 bases between the two germline ends. CDR3 sequence: CASNRASAHEQYF. The CDR3 nucleotides are TGTGCCAGCAACCGGGCCTCGGCCCACGAGCAGTACTTC.

The chain uses TRBV6-5 and TRBJ2-5; no reliable D call. There are 15 residues in the CDR3. Germline V CDR1 and CDR2: MNHEY, SVGAGI. The V gene lost 5 bases and the J gene lost 0 bases, with 13 bases spanning the gap. CDR3 amino acids: CASSRYWQNQETQYF. DNA of the CDR3: TGTGCCAGCAGTCGATACTGGCAGAACCAAGAGACCCAGTACTTC.

V gene TRBV21-1 combines with J gene TRBJ2-6. TRBV21-1 is recorded as a pseudogene. CDR3 length equals 13 residues. The CDR3 bases are TGTGCCAGCAGCAAAGGGGGGGCCAACGTCCTGACTTTC. The encoded protein is CASSKGGANVLTF.

The J gene is TRBJ2-7, the V gene TRBV7-6; D not certain. CDR1 is SGHVS and CDR2 is FNYEAQ in the germline V gene. V shed 11 bases and J shed 1 base, with 3 bases lying between them. This CDR3 is built from 9 residues. CDR3 protein: CAASYEQYF. CDR3 DNA sequence: TGTGCCGCGTCCTACGAGCAGTACTTC.

The sample holds a few counts of this clone. V and J are TRBV14 and TRBJ2-3, with a possible D match to TRBD2 (6 bases). The CDR3 contains 15 residues. The germline V gene has CDR1 SGHDN and CDR2 FVKESK. Between the trimmed V and J ends, which lost 0 bases and 2 bases, there was a span of 9 bases. The CDR3 loop reads CASSQEAGYTDTQYF. Here the CDR3 DNA reads TGTGCCAGCAGCCAAGAGGCGGGGTACACAGATACGCAGTATTTT.

DNA of the CDR3: TGCGCCAGCAGCGAAGGAGCGGGACAGCCCTACGAGCAGTACTTC. Its translation is CASSEGAGQPYEQYF. J is TRBJ2-7 and V is TRBV4-1; tentatively, D is TRBD1 or TRBD2 (7 bases each). Germline CDR1 reads MGHRA; CDR2 reads YSYEKL. This CDR3 is built from 15 residues. Deletions cut 5 bases from V and 2 bases from J, with 16 bases between.

The chain couples TRBV4-1 to TRBJ1-1; perhaps TRBD1 as D (5 bases). The germline V gene encodes CDR1 MGHRA and CDR2 YSYEKL. CDR3 size: 14 residues. Trimming cost V 6 bases and J 11 bases, with 22 bases left between them. CDR3 DNA sequence: TGCGCCAGCAGTCGAATAGATAACAGGAATGGGGCTTTCTTT. It yields the protein CASSRIDNRNGAFF.

V gene TRBV7-2 combines with J gene TRBJ2-3; D gene uncertain. CDR3 length equals 15 residues. The V gene lost 5 bases and the J gene lost 6 bases, with 18 bases spanning the gap. Germline-derived CDR1 and CDR2 are SGHTA and FQGNSA. CDR3 DNA sequence: TGTGCCAGCAGCCCCGACTTGGTGGTCCCCGATACGCAGTATTTT. It translates to CASSPDLVVPDTQYF. The entire variable domain, with the rest obtained from reference TRBV7-2 and TRBJ2-3, is as follows: GAGVSQSPSNKVTEKGKDVELRCDPISGHTALYWYRQSLGQGLEFLIYFQGNSAPDKSGLPSDRFSAERTGGSVSTLTIQRTQQEDSAVYLCASSPDLVVPDTQYFGPGTRLTVL.

The genes are TRBV4-2 and TRBJ1-2; TRBD1 matches at 7 bases. V dropped 0 bases and J dropped 1; count of bases not matched to a gene: 11. Germline CDR1 is LGHNA and CDR2 is YNFKEQ. This CDR3 has 18 amino acids. The CDR3 nucleotides read TGTGCCAGCAGCCAAGATAGCGGGACAGCTACTTTTAACTATGGCTACACCTTC. It codes for CASSQDSGTATFNYGYTF.

The chain links TRBV7-6 to TRBJ2-1; D possibly corresponds to TRBD2 (5 bases). Looked up from germline, CDR1 is SGHVS and CDR2 is FNYEAQ. The CDR3 spans 13 residues. Deletions cut 4 bases from V and 8 bases from J, with 12 bases between. The CDR3: CASSSWTGDEQFF. The CDR3 DNA reads TGTGCCAGCAGCTCGTGGACTGGGGATGAGCAGTTCTTC.

The rearrangement joins TRBV30 to TRBJ2-2, with TRBD2 matching over 9 bases. V lost 1 base and J lost 5; bases outside the gene matches: 11. CDR3 length: 17 amino acids. Germline V lookup: CDR1 GTSNPN, CDR2 SVGIG (reference sequence). The chain's CDR3 is CAWSAAARGGLTGELFF. The CDR3 DNA is TGTGCCTGGAGTGCCGCCGCGCGGGGGGGCCTGACCGGGGAGCTGTTTTTT. Complete variable domain (other parts from reference TRBV30 and TRBJ2-2): SQTIHQWPATLVQPVGSPLSLECTVEGTSNPNLYWYRQAAGRGLQLLFYSVGIGQISSEVPQNLSASRPQDRQFILSSKKLLLSDSGFYLCAWSAAARGGLTGELFFGEGSRLTVL.

This clone was detected only a few times. This chain uses TRBV4-1 with TRBJ2-3, with 13 bases identical to TRBD2. The CDR3 runs to 18 residues. From germline, CDR1 is MGHRA and CDR2 YSYEKL. The V segment lost 3 bases and the J segment 6 bases; nucleotides outside the gene matches: 12. The DNA of the CDR3 is TGCGCCAGCAGCCACCGAGTACTAGCGGGGGGGTCCAGGGATACGCAGTATTTT. Its translation: CASSHRVLAGGSRDTQYF.